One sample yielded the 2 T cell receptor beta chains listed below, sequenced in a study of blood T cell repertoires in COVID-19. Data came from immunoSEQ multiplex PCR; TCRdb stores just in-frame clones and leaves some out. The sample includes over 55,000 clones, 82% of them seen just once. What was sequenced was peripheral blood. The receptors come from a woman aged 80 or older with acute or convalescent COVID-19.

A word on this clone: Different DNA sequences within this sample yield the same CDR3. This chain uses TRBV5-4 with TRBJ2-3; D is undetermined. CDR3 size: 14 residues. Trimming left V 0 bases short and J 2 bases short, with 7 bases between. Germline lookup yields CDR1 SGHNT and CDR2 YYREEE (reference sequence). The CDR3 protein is CASSLGLDTDTQYF. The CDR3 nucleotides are TGTGCCAGCAGCTTGGGGCTTGACACAGATACGCAGTATTTT.

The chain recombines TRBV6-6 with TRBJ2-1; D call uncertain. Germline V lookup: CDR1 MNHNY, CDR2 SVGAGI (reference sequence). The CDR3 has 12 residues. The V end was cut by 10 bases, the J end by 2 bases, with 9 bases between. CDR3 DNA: TGTGCCACCGGTAGAGCCTACAATGAGCAGTTCTTC. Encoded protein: CATGRAYNEQFF.